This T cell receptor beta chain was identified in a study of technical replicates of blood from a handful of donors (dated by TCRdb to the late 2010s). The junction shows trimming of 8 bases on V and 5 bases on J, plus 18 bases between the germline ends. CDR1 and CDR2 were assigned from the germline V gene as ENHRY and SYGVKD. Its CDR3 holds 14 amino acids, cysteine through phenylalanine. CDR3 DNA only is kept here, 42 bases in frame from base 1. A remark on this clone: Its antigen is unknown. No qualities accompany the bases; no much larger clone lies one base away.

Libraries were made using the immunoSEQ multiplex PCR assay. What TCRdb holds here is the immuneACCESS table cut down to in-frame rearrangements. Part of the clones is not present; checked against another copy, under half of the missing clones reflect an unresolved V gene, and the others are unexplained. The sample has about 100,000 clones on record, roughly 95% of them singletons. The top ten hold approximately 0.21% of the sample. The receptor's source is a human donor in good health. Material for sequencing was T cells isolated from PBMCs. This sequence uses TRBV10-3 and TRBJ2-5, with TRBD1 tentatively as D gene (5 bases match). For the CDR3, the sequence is CAISRQGGSETQYF. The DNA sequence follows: TGTGCCATCTCTCGCCAGGGTGGCAGCGAGACCCAGTACTTC.